What follows are 3 T cell receptor beta chains derived from one specimen sequenced in a study of blood T cell repertoires in COVID-19 (dated by TCRdb to about 2020). Receptors were amplified or captured by the immunoSEQ multiplex PCR assay. TCRdb's version of the immuneACCESS table is confined to in-frame rearrangements and falls short of the full clone set. An unresolved V gene accounts for under half of the shortfall where checked; the remainder is of unknown origin. The sample includes a few hundred thousand clones, with approximately 87% observed a single time. Together, the top ten hold approximately 8.1% of the sample. The sample comprised peripheral blood. The receptors stem from a woman aged 45 to 65 who had recovered from COVID-19.

This clone appeared a few times. The chain employs TRBV7-9 and TRBJ1-2, with a possible D match to TRBD1 (5 bases). The germline V gene encodes CDR1 SEHNR and CDR2 FQNEAQ (reference sequence). V was trimmed by 5 bases and J by 6 bases, leaving 16 bases between them. The CDR3 covers 14 residues. The CDR3 spells CASSNAGFGDGYTF. CDR3 nucleotide sequence: TGTGCCAGCAGCAACGCAGGGTTTGGGGATGGCTACACCTTC.

This clone appeared a few times. The rearrangement uses TRBV4-2 and TRBJ1-2; 8 bases line up with TRBD1. Germline V gene lookup returns CDR1 LGHNA and CDR2 YNFKEQ. The length of the CDR3 is 15 residues. After removal of 3 bases from V and 2 bases from J, the junction contained 5 bases not matched to a gene. Here the CDR3 DNA reads TGTGCCAGCAGCCACCGGACAGGGACGAACTATGGCTACACCTTC. The encoded protein is CASSHRTGTNYGYTF.

Worth noting for this clone: Additional DNA sequences in this sample encode the identical CDR3. This chain connects TRBV19 to TRBJ2-1; tentatively, D is TRBD1 (6 bases). There are 13 residues in the CDR3. Germline V lookup: CDR1 LNHDA, CDR2 SQIVND (reference sequence). The V end was cut by 1 base, the J end by 6 bases, with 7 bases between. The CDR3 is CASSIGRGNEQFF. CDR3 sequence (DNA): TGTGCCAGTAGTATAGGCAGGGGCAATGAGCAGTTCTTC. Based on the CDR3 plus reference TRBV19 and TRBJ2-1, the full variable domain is DGGITQSPKYLFRKEGQNVTLSCEQNLNHDAMYWYRQDPGQGLRLIYYSQIVNDFQKGDIAEGYSVSREKKESFPLTVTSAQKNPTAFYLCASSIGRGNEQFFGPGTRLTVL.